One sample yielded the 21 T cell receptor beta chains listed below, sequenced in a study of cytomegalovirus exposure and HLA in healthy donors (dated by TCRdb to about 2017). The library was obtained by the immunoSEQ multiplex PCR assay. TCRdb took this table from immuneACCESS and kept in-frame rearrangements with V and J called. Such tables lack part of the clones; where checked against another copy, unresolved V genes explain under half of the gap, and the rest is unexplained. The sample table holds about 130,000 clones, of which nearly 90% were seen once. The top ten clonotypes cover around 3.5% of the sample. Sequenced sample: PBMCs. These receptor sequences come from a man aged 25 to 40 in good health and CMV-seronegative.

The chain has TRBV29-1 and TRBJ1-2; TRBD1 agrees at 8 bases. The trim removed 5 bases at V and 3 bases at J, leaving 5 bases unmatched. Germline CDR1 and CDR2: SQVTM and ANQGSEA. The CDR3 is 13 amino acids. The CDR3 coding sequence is TGCAGCGTTACCACAGGGGGGGACTATGGCTACACCTTC. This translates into CSVTTGGDYGYTF.

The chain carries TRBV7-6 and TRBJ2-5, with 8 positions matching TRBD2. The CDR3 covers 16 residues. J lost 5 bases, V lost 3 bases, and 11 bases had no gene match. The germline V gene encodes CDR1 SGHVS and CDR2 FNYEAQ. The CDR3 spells CASSFFGGGPWETQYF. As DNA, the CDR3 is TGTGCCAGCAGCTTCTTTGGCGGGGGGCCTTGGGAGACCCAGTACTTC.

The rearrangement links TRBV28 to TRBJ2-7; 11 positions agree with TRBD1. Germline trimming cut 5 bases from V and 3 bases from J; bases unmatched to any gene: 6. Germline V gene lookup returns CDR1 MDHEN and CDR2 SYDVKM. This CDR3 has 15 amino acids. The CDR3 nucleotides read TGTGCCAGCAGTGGTGGGGGGACAGGGGGCTACGAGCAGTACTTC. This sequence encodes CASSGGGTGGYEQYF.

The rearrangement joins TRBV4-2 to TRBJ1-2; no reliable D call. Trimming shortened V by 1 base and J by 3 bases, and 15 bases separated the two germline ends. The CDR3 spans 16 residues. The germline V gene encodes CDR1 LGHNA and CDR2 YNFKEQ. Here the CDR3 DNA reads TGTGCCAGCAGCCAAGCCGTAGAGTCTATCTACTATGGCTACACCTTC. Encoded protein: CASSQAVESIYYGYTF.

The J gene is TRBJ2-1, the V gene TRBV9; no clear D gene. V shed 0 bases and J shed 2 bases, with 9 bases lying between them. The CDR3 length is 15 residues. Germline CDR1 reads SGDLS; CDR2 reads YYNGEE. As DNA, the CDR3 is TGTGCCAGCAGCGTAGGAACAGCTCCCTACAATGAGCAGTTCTTC. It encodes CASSVGTAPYNEQFF.

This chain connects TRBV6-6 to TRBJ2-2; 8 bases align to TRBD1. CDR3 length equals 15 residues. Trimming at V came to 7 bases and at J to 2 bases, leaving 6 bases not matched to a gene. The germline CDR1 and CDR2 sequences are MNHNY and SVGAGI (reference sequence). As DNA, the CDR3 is TGTGCCAGCACCACGACAGGGGTAAACACCGGGGAGCTGTTTTTT. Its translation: CASTTTGVNTGELFF.

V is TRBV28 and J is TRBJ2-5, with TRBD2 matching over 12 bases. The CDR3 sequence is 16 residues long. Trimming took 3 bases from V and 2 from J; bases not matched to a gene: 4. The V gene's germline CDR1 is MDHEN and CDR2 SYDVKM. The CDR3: CASSFALAGGQETQYF. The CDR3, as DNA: TGTGCCAGCAGTTTCGCCCTAGCGGGGGGGCAAGAGACCCAGTACTTC. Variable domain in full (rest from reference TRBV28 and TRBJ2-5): DVKVTQSSRYLVKRTGEKVFLECVQDMDHENMFWYRQDPGLGLRLIYFSYDVKMKEKGDIPEGYSVSREKKERFSLILESASTNQTSMYLCASSFALAGGQETQYFGPGTRLLVL.

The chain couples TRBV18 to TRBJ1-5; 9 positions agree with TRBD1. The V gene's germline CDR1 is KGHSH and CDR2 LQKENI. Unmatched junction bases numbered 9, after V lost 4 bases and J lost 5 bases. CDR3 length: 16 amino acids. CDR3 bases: TGTGCCAGCTCACTTCCGGGACAGGGTGTAGATCAGCCCCAGCATTTT. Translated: CASSLPGQGVDQPQHF.

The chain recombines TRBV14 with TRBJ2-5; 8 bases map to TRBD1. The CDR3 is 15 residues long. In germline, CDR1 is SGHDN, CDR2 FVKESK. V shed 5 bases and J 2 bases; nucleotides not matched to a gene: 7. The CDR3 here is CASSTMDRDQETQYF. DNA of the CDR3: TGTGCCAGCAGCACCATGGACAGGGATCAAGAGACCCAGTACTTC.

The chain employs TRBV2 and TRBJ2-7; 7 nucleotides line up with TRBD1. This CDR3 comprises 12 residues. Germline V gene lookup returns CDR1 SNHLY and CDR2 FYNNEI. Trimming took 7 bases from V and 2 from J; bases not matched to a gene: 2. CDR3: CASNDRAYEQYF. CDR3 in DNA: TGTGCCAGCAACGACAGGGCCTACGAGCAGTACTTC.

CDR3 DNA sequence: TGCAGCGTGTGCCCAGAGGGAACCACAGATACGCAGTATTTT. This translates into CSVCPEGTTDTQYF. The chain combines TRBV29-1 with TRBJ2-3; D might be TRBD2 (5 bases). Germline CDR1 reads SQVTM; CDR2 reads ANQGSEA. V shed 6 bases and J shed 2 bases, with 15 bases lying between them. The CDR3 length is 14 residues.

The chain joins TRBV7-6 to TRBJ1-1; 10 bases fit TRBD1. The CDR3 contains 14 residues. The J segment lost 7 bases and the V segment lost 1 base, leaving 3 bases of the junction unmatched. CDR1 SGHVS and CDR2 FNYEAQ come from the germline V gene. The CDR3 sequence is CASSLEGTGVEAFF. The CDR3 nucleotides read TGTGCCAGCAGCTTAGAAGGGACAGGGGTTGAAGCTTTCTTT.

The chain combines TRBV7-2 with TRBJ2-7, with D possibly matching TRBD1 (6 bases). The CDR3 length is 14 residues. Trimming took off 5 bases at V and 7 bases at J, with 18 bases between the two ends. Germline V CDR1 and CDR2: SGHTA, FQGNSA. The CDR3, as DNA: TGTGCCAGCAGCCGGATGCAGGGGATGGGGGAGCAGTACTTC. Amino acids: CASSRMQGMGEQYF.

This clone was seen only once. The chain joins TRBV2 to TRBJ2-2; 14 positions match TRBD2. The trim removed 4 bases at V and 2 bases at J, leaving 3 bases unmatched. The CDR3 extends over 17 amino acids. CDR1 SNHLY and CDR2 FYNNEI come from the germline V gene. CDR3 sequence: CASSGTSGGPNTGELFF. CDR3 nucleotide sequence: TGTGCCAGCAGTGGGACTAGCGGGGGGCCAAACACCGGGGAGCTGTTTTTT.

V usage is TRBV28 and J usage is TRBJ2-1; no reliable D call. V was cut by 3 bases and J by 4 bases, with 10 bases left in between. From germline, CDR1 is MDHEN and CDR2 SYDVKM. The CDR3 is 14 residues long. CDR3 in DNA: TGTGCCAGCAGTTTCCAGCGTAGGTACAATGAGCAGTTCTTC. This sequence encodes CASSFQRRYNEQFF.

The chain's CDR3 is CASSQVGQGAYEQYF. DNA for the CDR3: TGCGCCAGCAGCCAAGTTGGACAGGGGGCCTACGAGCAGTACTTC. The chain carries TRBV4-1 and TRBJ2-7; TRBD1 matches 10 bases. The CDR3 runs to 15 residues. The germline V gene has CDR1 MGHRA and CDR2 YSYEKL. Germline trimming cut 1 base from V and 2 bases from J; bases unmatched to any gene: 2.

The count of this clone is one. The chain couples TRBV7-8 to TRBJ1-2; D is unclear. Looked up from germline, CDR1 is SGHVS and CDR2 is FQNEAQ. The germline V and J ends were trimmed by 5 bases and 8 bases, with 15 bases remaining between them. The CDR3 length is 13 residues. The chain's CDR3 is CASSRSPGGGYTF. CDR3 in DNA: TGTGCCAGCAGCCGTTCCCCCGGAGGCGGCTACACCTTC.

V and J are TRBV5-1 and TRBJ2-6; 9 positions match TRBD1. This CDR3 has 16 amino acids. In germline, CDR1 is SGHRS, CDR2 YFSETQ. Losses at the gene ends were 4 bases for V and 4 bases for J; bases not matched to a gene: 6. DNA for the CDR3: TGCGCCAGCAGCCCCGGGACAGGGAGCGGGGCCAACGTCCTGACTTTC. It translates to CASSPGTGSGANVLTF.

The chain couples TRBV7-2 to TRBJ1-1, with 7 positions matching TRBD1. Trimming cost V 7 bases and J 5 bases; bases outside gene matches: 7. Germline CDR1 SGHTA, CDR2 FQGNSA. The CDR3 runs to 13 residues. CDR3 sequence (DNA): TGTGCCAGCACCCACGACAGGGTAACTGAAGCTTTCTTT. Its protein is CASTHDRVTEAFF.

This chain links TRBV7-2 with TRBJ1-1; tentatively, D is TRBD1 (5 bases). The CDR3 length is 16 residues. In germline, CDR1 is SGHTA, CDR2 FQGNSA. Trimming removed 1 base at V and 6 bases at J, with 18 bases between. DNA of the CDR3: TGTGCCAGCAGCTTAGGAGGAGCAGGGATGGAGTCTGAAGCTTTCTTT. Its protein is CASSLGGAGMESEAFF.

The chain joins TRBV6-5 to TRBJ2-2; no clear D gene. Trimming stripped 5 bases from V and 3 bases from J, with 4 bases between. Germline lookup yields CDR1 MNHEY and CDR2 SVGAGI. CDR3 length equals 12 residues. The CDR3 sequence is CASSRDTGELFF. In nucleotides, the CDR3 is TGTGCCAGCAGTCGTGACACCGGGGAGCTGTTTTTT.